The T cell receptor beta chain under discussion was sequenced for a study of memory CD8 T cells in hepatitis C reinfection. The CDR3 runs 18 residues. CDR1 is SEHNR and CDR2 is FQNEAQ in the germline V gene (reference sequence). The V and J ends lost 3 bases and 3 bases, in that order; junction bases with no gene match: 9. As for time point: late/post reinfection, 12 to 24 weeks after detection. Sorted cells were sequenced directly ex vivo without any in vitro expansion. Sequenced by immunoSEQ multiplex PCR; TCRdb stores in-frame clones only, minus some. This table has about 43,000 clones, 89% appearing once.

The specimen sequenced was naive CD8+ T cells sorted from blood. The V gene is TRBV7-9, the J gene TRBJ2-7; 15 bases are shared with TRBD2. The TCR was taken from a man between 18 and 29 years old with hepatitis C virus infection. Written as DNA, the CDR3 is TGTGCCAGCAGCTTTCGGACTAGCGGGAGGGCCCTCGACTACGAGCAGTACTTC. Translation: CASSFRTSGRALDYEQYF.